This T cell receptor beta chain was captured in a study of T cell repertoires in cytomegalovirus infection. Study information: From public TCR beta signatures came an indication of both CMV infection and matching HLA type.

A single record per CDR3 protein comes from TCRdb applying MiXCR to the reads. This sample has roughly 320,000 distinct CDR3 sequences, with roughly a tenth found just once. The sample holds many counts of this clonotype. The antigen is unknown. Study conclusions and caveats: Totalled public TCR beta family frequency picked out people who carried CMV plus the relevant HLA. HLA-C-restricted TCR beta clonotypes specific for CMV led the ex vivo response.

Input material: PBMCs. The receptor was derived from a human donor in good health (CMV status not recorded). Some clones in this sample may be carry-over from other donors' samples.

In DNA, the CDR3 is TGTGCCAGCAGTTACTCGGGAAGACGAGAGACCCAGTACTTC. This encodes CASSYSGRRETQYF. This rearrangement joins TRBV6-5 to TRBJ2-5, with unresolved D. Germline CDR1 reads MNHEY; CDR2 reads SVGAGI. The CDR3 runs 14 residues. V lost 0 bases and J 4 bases, leaving 9 bases between the germline ends.